Listed below are T cell receptor beta chains from one sample, sequenced in a study of T cell repertoires in cytomegalovirus infection. TCRdb redid the calling of the reads with MiXCR, one entry per CDR3 protein. Seen here are 200,000 to 300,000 distinct CDR3 sequences, less than 9.5% observed once, and the top ten hold about 14%. Material for sequencing was PBMCs. These receptors came from a human donor in good health (CMV status not recorded). Some clones in this sample may be carry-over from other donors' samples. The CDR3 runs from the conserved cysteine through the conserved F or W. Fields, in order: clone size, J gene, V gene, D gene, CDR3 DNA, CDR3 protein. A D gene is named only where the DNA matches it firmly. Clone size is not always given. Where it is, it says once, few, many or a class for expanded clones.

>many|TRBJ2-2|TRBV7-2|.
TGTGCCAGCAGCTTAGACAGCTCCACCGGGGAGCTGTTTTTT
CASSLDSSTGELFF
>many|TRBJ1-2|TRBV2|.
TGTGCCAGCGAAGCTGACGGTGACTATGGCTACACCTTC
CASEADGDYGYTF
>many|TRBJ2-5|TRBV20-1|.
TGCAGTGCCTTGGGGGCACAAGAGACCCAGTACTTC
CSALGAQETQYF
>many|TRBJ2-7|TRBV7-8|.
TGTGCCAGCAGCTTATGGGTGGGGGGGCCCTACGAGCAGTACTTC
CASSLWVGGPYEQYF
>.|TRBJ2-5|TRBV30|TRBD1
TGTGCCTGGAGTGCCCTCCTCCACAGGGGCTCGCGGGAGACCCAGTACTTC
CAWSALLHRGSRETQYF
>many|TRBJ1-2|TRBV7-2|TRBD1
TGTGCCAGCAGCCCAGGGACACAGGGGTCTGGCTACACCTTC
CASSPGTQGSGYTF
>.|TRBJ1-1|TRBV20-1|TRBD1
TGCAGTGCTCCCCGACAGGGGAACACTGAAGCTTTCTTT
CSAPRQGNTEAFF
>many|TRBJ2-5|TRBV28|.
TGTGCCAGCAGTTTCCAGTCCGGGACCCAGGGAGAAGGGACCCAGTACTTC
CASSFQSGTQGEGTQYF
>many|TRBJ1-5|TRBV7-2|.
TGTGCCAGCAGCTTGGGACCTTCTGGGGGGCAGCCCCAGCATTTT
CASSLGPSGGQPQHF
>few|TRBJ1-1|TRBV28|.
TGTGCCAGCAGACCAGGGAGCCGGAACACTGAAGCTTTCTTT
CASRPGSRNTEAFF
>many|TRBJ1-5|TRBV19|.
TGTGCCAGTACCGTCTCGGGACACGTCCTCAATCAGCCCCAGCATTTT
CASTVSGHVLNQPQHF
>many|TRBJ1-1|TRBV20-1|.
TGCAGTGCTAGATCTTGGGGGCGTCTTGGTGGGACTGAAGCTTTCTTT
CSARSWGRLGGTEAFF
>few|TRBJ2-6|TRBV7-8|.
TGTGCCAGCAGCCCGGGGGGTACAGGGTACAACGTCCTGACTTTC
CASSPGGTGYNVLTF
>.|TRBJ1-4|TRBV4-3|.
TGCGCCAGCAGCCAAGATCGTGAAAAACTGTTTTTT
CASSQDREKLFF
>few|TRBJ1-2|TRBV19|.
TGTGCCAGTAGTATCCGGAACAGGGAGGGCTACACCTTC
CASSIRNREGYTF
>many|TRBJ1-1|TRBV7-2|.
TGTGCCAGCAGCTCCCTAGGGACTGAAGCTTTCTTT
CASSSLGTEAFF
>many|TRBJ2-7|TRBV7-2|.
TGTGCCAGCGGGCCCGGGACCGCGTTTTACGAGCAGTACTTC
CASGPGTAFYEQYF
>many|TRBJ1-2|TRBV27|.
TGTGCCAGCAGCCGGACGGGGCAGAGCTATGGCTACACCTTC
CASSRTGQSYGYTF
>many|TRBJ1-4|TRBV7-9|TRBD1
TGTGCCAGCAGCTTAGTGGGGACAGGTGGAACTACAGCAACTAATGAAAAACTGTTTTTT
CASSLVGTGGTTATNEKLFF
>.|TRBJ2-7|TRBV28|.
TGTGCCAGCAGTGTCGCATCGGCTCGAGACGAGCAGTACTTC
CASSVASARDEQYF
>many|TRBJ2-5|TRBV7-2|.
TGTGCCAGCAGCCCGACTAGCAGGGGGACCCAGTACTTC
CASSPTSRGTQYF
>many|TRBJ2-3|TRBV7-2|TRBD1
TGTGCCAGCAGCCCCGGGACAGGGCCAGATACGCAGTATTTT
CASSPGTGPDTQYF
>many|TRBJ2-7|TRBV9|.
TGTGCCAGCAGTCGGGATTATGACTACGAGCAGTACTTC
CASSRDYDYEQYF
>many|TRBJ2-2|TRBV30|TRBD1
TGTGCCTGGAGTCCAACGGGACAGTTGAACACCGGGGAGCTGTTTTTT
CAWSPTGQLNTGELFF
>few|TRBJ1-2|TRBV29-1|TRBD1
TGCAGCGTCGTCGGACAGGGGGCAACCGGCTACACCTTC
CSVVGQGATGYTF
>many|TRBJ2-6|TRBV6-1|TRBD1
TGTGCCAGCAGTCAAACAGGGGTGGGGGCCAACGTCCTGACTTTC
CASSQTGVGANVLTF
>many|TRBJ2-7|TRBV12-3/TRBV12-4|.
TGTGCCAGCAGAGTCGGGGGGACAGGAAACTACGAGCAGTACTTC
CASRVGGTGNYEQYF
>few|TRBJ1-3|TRBV7-9|.
TGTGCCAGCAGCTTACAGTTGGGTTCTGGAAACACCATATATTTT
CASSLQLGSGNTIYF
>.|TRBJ1-2|TRBV9|.
TGTGCCAGCAGCGTAGCCCCGGGGGCCGACTATGGCTACACCTTC
CASSVAPGADYGYTF
>.|TRBJ2-5|TRBV20-1|.
TGCAGTGCTAGGGCGGCTACTCGAGAGACCCAGTACTTC
CSARAATRETQYF
>many|TRBJ2-3|TRBV6-2/TRBV6-3|TRBD1
TGTGCCAGCAGTTGGGGACAGGGGGGCCTCAGCACAGATACGCAGTATTTT
CASSWGQGGLSTDTQYF
>few|TRBJ2-7|TRBV28|TRBD1
TGTGCCAGCAATGGTGGGACAGGTACCTACGAGCAGTACTTC
CASNGGTGTYEQYF
>.|TRBJ1-1|TRBV19|.
TGTGCCAGTAGTATCAGCGTGCCCCCCGCGGATGAAGCTTTCTTT
CASSISVPPADEAFF
>many|TRBJ2-1|TRBV11-3|TRBD2
TGTGCCAGCACTTGGGCGGGGGGTCAAGCTGAGCAGTTCTTC
CASTWAGGQAEQFF
>few|TRBJ1-1|TRBV19|.
TGTGCCAGTAGTAGACGGATGAACACTGAAGCTTTCTTT
CASSRRMNTEAFF
>many|TRBJ1-2|TRBV7-8|.
TGTGCCAGCAGCCCCCAAAAAAGTGGTAACCGATGGGGCTACACCTTC
CASSPQKSGNRWGYTF
>few|TRBJ1-1|TRBV6-2/TRBV6-3|TRBD1
TGTGCCAGCAGTCCCACAGGGGGCCGGAACACTGAAGCTTTCTTT
CASSPTGGRNTEAFF
>many|TRBJ2-2|TRBV7-2|TRBD1
TGTGCCAGCAGCTTACAGGGGGCCATTAACACCGGGGAGCTGTTTTTT
CASSLQGAINTGELFF
>.|TRBJ2-7|TRBV11-2|TRBD1
TGTGCCAGCAGCTTAGATGTACAGGGGGCTCTTTACGAGCAGTACTTC
CASSLDVQGALYEQYF
>many|TRBJ2-7|TRBV7-2|TRBD2
TGTGCCAGCAGCTTAGGACCCCCGGGACTAGCGGGAGGGAACTCCTACGAGCAGTACTTC
CASSLGPPGLAGGNSYEQYF
>few|TRBJ1-5|TRBV5-1|.
TGCGCCAGCAGCGAAATGGGGGGGGACAATCAGCCCCAGCATTTT
CASSEMGGDNQPQHF
>many|TRBJ1-6|TRBV6-1|.
TGTGCCAGCAGCCCAACAGGGAACAATTCACCCCTCCACTTT
CASSPTGNNSPLHF
>.|TRBJ2-2|TRBV7-7|.
TGTGCTAGCAGCTTAGGTGTTGGGAACACCGGGGAGCTGTTTTTT
CASSLGVGNTGELFF
>many|TRBJ2-7|TRBV7-2|.
TGTGCCAGCAGCTTTCTAACAACAGGGTACACCACCTACGAGCAGTACTTC
CASSFLTTGYTTYEQYF
>.|TRBJ2-1|TRBV7-8|TRBD2
TGTGCCAGCAGCAGTAGCGGGCGTCTCCGCTCCTACAATGAGCGGTTCTTC
CASSSSGRLRSYNERFF
>many|TRBJ2-3|TRBV7-2|TRBD2
TGTGCCAGCAGCTTAGATGTTCTAAGCGGGAGGGCCGGAGATACGCAGTATTTT
CASSLDVLSGRAGDTQYF
>.|TRBJ1-1|TRBV5-1|.
TGCGCCAGCAGCTTGGATCCGGGGGCGGCCACTGAAGCTTTCTTT
CASSLDPGAATEAFF
>many|TRBJ2-1|TRBV7-2|TRBD1
TGTGCCAGCGGCCCAGGGGGTTACAATGAGCAGTTCTTC
CASGPGGYNEQFF
>many|TRBJ1-3|TRBV15|.
TGTGCCACCAGCTCCCCCGCGGCAGGGACTAAAATTTCATCTGGAAACACCATATATTTT
CATSSPAAGTKISSGNTIYF
>.|TRBJ2-7|TRBV20-1|.
TGCAGTGCTAGAGATCCGGCAGGGCCTCCCTACGAGCAGTACTTC
CSARDPAGPPYEQYF
>few|TRBJ2-6|TRBV29-1|.
TGCAGCGTCCAAAGGGGAACTGGGGCCAACGTCCTGACTTTC
CSVQRGTGANVLTF
>many|TRBJ2-2|TRBV29-1|.
TGCAGCGCTATGGGGCAACTGAGGACCGGGGAGCTGTTTTTT
CSAMGQLRTGELFF
>many|TRBJ2-1|TRBV10-2|.
TGCGCCAGCAGTGATGGACAGGGAGGGTTCTACAATGAGCAGTTCTTC
CASSDGQGGFYNEQFF
>many|TRBJ1-3|TRBV7-2|TRBD1
TGTGCCAGCAGCCGGGACAGGAGCCCACTCCCTGGAAACACCATATATTTT
CASSRDRSPLPGNTIYF
>.|TRBJ1-1|TRBV19|.
TGTGCCAGCCAGTGGGGAGTCAACACTGAAGCTTTCTTT
CASQWGVNTEAFF
>many|TRBJ2-7|TRBV6-1|TRBD1
TGTGCCAGCAGTGTCGAGACAGGGGGCCTTTACGAGCAGTACTTC
CASSVETGGLYEQYF
>many|TRBJ1-1|TRBV7-3|.
TGTGCCAGCAGCTTAAGCCAAGGTGAAGCTTTCTTT
CASSLSQGEAFF
>many|TRBJ2-1|TRBV7-6|TRBD2
TGTGCCAGCAGCCCCGGGGGGACCTCCTACAATGAGCAGTTCTTC
CASSPGGTSYNEQFF
>many|TRBJ2-5|TRBV7-9|TRBD2
TGTGCCAGCAGCTTAATCCTAGCGGGAGAGGAGACCCAGTACTTC
CASSLILAGEETQYF
>once|TRBJ1-5|TRBV28|TRBD1
TGTGCCAGTGGGACAGGGAGGACTCAGCCCCAGCATTTT
CASGTGRTQPQHF